This T cell receptor (beta chain) comes out of a study of blood T cell repertoires in COVID-19. Whole-study context: Nucleic acid was either cDNA or gDNA, and it came from T cells, B-cell-depleted T cells, or PBMCs.

This CDR3 is built from 14 residues. Germline CDR1 is SGHTA and CDR2 is FQGNSA. Losses at the gene ends were 4 bases for V and 3 bases for J; bases not matched to a gene: 5. How the authors handled the data: Reference gene primer amplification gave estimated nucleated cell counts. Sequencing used immunoSEQ multiplex PCR; TCRdb keeps in-frame clones, though not all of them. D and trimming come from the DNA, and the V and J calls and clone size come from that table. The sample has tens of thousands of clones, roughly 74% seen once. This TCR was sampled from a man between 65 and 85 years old with COVID-19, enrolled during active disease. This chain links TRBV7-2 with TRBJ1-2; TRBD1 aligns across 7 bases. Sequencing used peripheral blood. Written as DNA, the CDR3 is TGTGCCAGCAGCTACAGACAGGGTGACTATGGCTACACCTTC. Translated, it gives CASSYRQGDYGYTF.